Presented here are 32 T cell receptor beta chains from one specimen sequenced in a study of patients and donors after allogeneic stem cell transplantation. In TCRdb, the RT-PCR reads were re-called with MiXCR into one record per CDR3 protein. Here the sample spans fewer than 180,000 distinct CDR3 sequences, about a third being singletons. Sequencing was done on a sample of blood, either unsorted or a sorted T cell fraction (not recorded which). These receptor sequences come from a human donor who was either an allogeneic HSCT recipient or a stem cell or donor lymphocyte infusion donor (not recorded which). It is not recorded whose cells these are; they may come from a transplant donor.

V usage is TRBV24-1 and J usage is TRBJ2-1; 13 bases agree with TRBD2. CDR3 length: 16 residues. Germline V gives CDR1 KGHDR, CDR2 SFDVKD. The V gene end was trimmed by 7 bases and the J gene end by 8 bases; junction bases not matched to a gene: 10. The CDR3 region is CATSSLLAGGPHEQFF. For the CDR3, the DNA is TGTGCCACCAGCTCCTTACTAGCGGGGGGGCCCCATGAGCAGTTCTTC.

This chain uses TRBV25-1 with TRBJ2-5, with D perhaps given as TRBD1 or TRBD2 (5 bases each). CDR1 and CDR2 (germline): MGHDK, SYGVNS. V was clipped by 7 bases and J by 7 bases, with 19 bases between them. The CDR3 extends over 14 amino acids. The CDR3 DNA reads as TGTGCCAGCACAAGAGGGGAATATGGGGGGACCCAGTACTTC. It is translated as CASTRGEYGGTQYF.

The V call is TRBV5-1, the J call TRBJ2-4, with D uncertain. The germline V gene has CDR1 SGHRS and CDR2 YFSETQ. The CDR3 consists of 14 residues. The ends were cut back, 1 base at V and 3 bases at J, with 8 bases in the middle. The CDR3 is CASSLNSGKNIQYF. The CDR3 bases are TGCGCCAGCAGCTTGAACTCGGGCAAAAACATTCAGTACTTC.

This rearrangement joins TRBV4-1 to TRBJ2-7; perhaps TRBD1 as D (6 bases). The germline V and J ends were trimmed by 0 bases and 1 base, with 10 bases remaining between them. CDR3 length equals 15 residues. Germline V CDR1 and CDR2: MGHRA, YSYEKL. CDR3 residues: CASSQEGGWSYEQYF. CDR3 bases: TGCGCCAGCAGCCAAGAAGGGGGTTGGTCCTACGAGCAGTACTTC.

This clonotype was recorded a few times. V is TRBV15 and J is TRBJ1-2; unclear D gene. Trimming shortened V by 0 bases and J by 6 bases, and 8 bases separated the two germline ends. Germline V gene lookup returns CDR1 LNHNV and CDR2 YYDKDF (reference sequence). The CDR3 runs to 13 residues. CDR3 region: CATSRDEPNGYTF. The CDR3 coding sequence is TGTGCCACCAGCAGAGATGAACCCAATGGCTACACCTTC.

V is TRBV6-5 and J is TRBJ2-3, with D perhaps matching TRBD1 or TRBD2 (5 bases each). V lost 0 bases to trimming and J lost 4 bases, with 8 bases between them. The germline V gene encodes CDR1 MNHEY and CDR2 SVGAGI. The CDR3 contains 14 residues. DNA for the CDR3: TGTGCCAGCAGTTACTCCCCGGGGCCAGATACGCAGTATTTT. Translation: CASSYSPGPDTQYF.

In this sample, this clonotype turned up a few times. The CDR3 is CAISKDRDLYTF. The CDR3 coding sequence is TGTGCCATCTCGAAGGACAGGGACCTATACACCTTC. This rearrangement joins TRBV7-2 to TRBJ1-2; 8 nucleotides align to TRBD1. CDR1 is SGHTA and CDR2 is FQGNSA in the germline V gene. The CDR3 totals 12 residues. V shed 10 bases, J shed 11 bases, and the junction held 12 bases outside the gene matches.

The chain recombines TRBV5-4 with TRBJ2-7; 10 bases fit TRBD2. Germline V gives CDR1 SGHNT, CDR2 YYREEE (reference sequence). The trim removed 4 bases at V and 5 bases at J, leaving 12 bases unmatched. The CDR3 is 16 residues long. This CDR3 reads CASSGPEAGGMNEQYF. The CDR3 nucleotides are TGTGCCAGCAGCGGACCCGAAGCGGGGGGGATGAACGAGCAGTACTTC.

This clonotype has just a few counts. The rearrangement joins TRBV3-1 to TRBJ1-1, with D hard to call. Per the germline V gene, CDR1 is LGHDT and CDR2 is YNNKEL (reference sequence). The V gene lost 3 bases and the J gene lost 0 bases, with 5 bases spanning the gap. CDR3 length equals 13 residues. The chain's CDR3 is CASSQGLNTEAFF. Here the CDR3 DNA reads TGTGCCAGCAGCCAGGGATTGAACACTGAAGCTTTCTTT.

This clonotype was seen just once. J is TRBJ1-2 and V is TRBV9; D gene unclear. Germline assignment: CDR1 SGDLS and CDR2 YYNGEE. The germline V and J ends were trimmed by 0 bases and 3 bases, with 12 bases remaining between them. CDR3 size: 15 residues. In nucleotides, the CDR3 is TGTGCCAGCAGCGTAGATAGGACGGAACACTATGGCTACACCTTC. Amino acids: CASSVDRTEHYGYTF.

This clonotype showed up many times. The chain joins TRBV6-6 to TRBJ1-4; D gene ambiguous. This CDR3 has 15 residues. The V gene's germline CDR1 is MNHNY and CDR2 SVGAGI (reference sequence). V shed 2 bases and J shed 0 bases, with 7 bases lying between them. CDR3 in amino acids: CASSYSGTTNEKLFF. The CDR3 DNA is TGTGCCAGCAGTTACAGCGGGACAACTAATGAAAAACTGTTTTTT.

The rearrangement links TRBV4-2 to TRBJ1-2, with D tentatively TRBD1 (5 bases). The germline V gene has CDR1 LGHNA and CDR2 YNFKEQ. Trimming pared 0 bases from V and 5 bases from J, leaving 19 bases between. CDR3 length: 17 amino acids. The CDR3 protein is CASSQDYLVRDLYGYTF. Here the CDR3 DNA reads TGTGCCAGCAGCCAAGATTATCTAGTCAGGGATCTTTATGGCTACACCTTC.

This clonotype occurred a few times. This chain uses TRBV6-6 with TRBJ1-1; D might be TRBD1 (5 bases). The germline gives CDR1 MNHNY, CDR2 SVGAGI (reference sequence). Deletions cut 0 bases from V and 6 bases from J, with 23 bases between. The CDR3 contains 18 residues. The CDR3 loop reads CASSYSGVGGGGRPEAFF. As DNA, the CDR3 is TGTGCCAGCAGTTACTCGGGTGTTGGCGGGGGGGGTCGCCCTGAAGCTTTCTTT.

This sequence joins TRBV12-3 or TRBV12-4 and TRBJ1-1; D may be TRBD1 (5 bases). This CDR3 is 15 amino acids long. Trimming took 6 bases from V and 1 from J, leaving 15 bases between them. The CDR3 sequence is CASRQTTAGNTEAFF. The CDR3, as DNA: TGTGCCAGCAGACAGACGACAGCAGGGAACACTGAAGCTTTCTTT.

This clonotype has just a few counts. The V gene is TRBV6-5, the J gene TRBJ2-6; 8 nucleotides line up with TRBD1. This CDR3 contains 15 residues. Germline V CDR1 and CDR2: MNHEY, SVGAGI. Losses at the gene ends were 5 bases for V and 4 bases for J; bases not matched to a gene: 4. CDR3 in amino acids: CASSQGARGANVLTF. CDR3 in DNA: TGTGCCAGCAGTCAGGGGGCGCGGGGGGCCAACGTCCTGACTTTC.

The rearrangement uses TRBV24-1 and TRBJ1-6; D is ambiguous. In germline, CDR1 is KGHDR, CDR2 SFDVKD. V gave up 3 bases and J gave up 9 bases, with 11 bases separating them. The CDR3 consists of 14 residues. The CDR3: CATSDPKEGSPLHF. DNA for the CDR3: TGTGCCACCAGTGATCCAAAGGAGGGTTCACCCCTCCACTTT.

Only a few counts were recorded for this clonotype. This chain joins TRBV10-3 and TRBJ1-6, with 9 nucleotides matching TRBD1. The V gene's germline CDR1 is ENHRY and CDR2 SYGVKD. Losses at the gene ends were 6 bases for V and 3 bases for J; bases not matched to a gene: 3. This CDR3 region has 15 residues. In DNA, the CDR3 is TGTGCCATCAGGGAGGACAGGGGCTATAATTCACCCCTCCACTTT. Residues: CAIREDRGYNSPLHF.

V gene TRBV20-1 combines with J gene TRBJ1-5; the D gene is possibly TRBD1 (5 bases). The CDR3 is 15 amino acids. Germline CDR1 is DFQATT and CDR2 is SNEGSKA (reference sequence). V was cut by 0 bases and J by 6 bases, with 15 bases left in between. Written as DNA, the CDR3 is TGCAGTGCTAGAGATGGTGGTGCAGGGCGTCAGCCCCAGCATTTT. Its protein is CSARDGGAGRQPQHF.

This rearrangement joins TRBV27 to TRBJ2-1; D ambiguous. This CDR3 is 13 amino acids long. CDR1 MNHEY and CDR2 SMNVEV come from the germline V gene (reference sequence). V lost 5 bases, J lost 4 bases, and 9 bases lay in between. CDR3 DNA: TGTGCCAGCAGTAACGGACCTTACAATGAGCAGTTCTTC. This sequence encodes CASSNGPYNEQFF.

The chain has TRBV20-1 and TRBJ2-2, with D unresolved. Germline V lookup: CDR1 DFQATT, CDR2 SNEGSKA (reference sequence). Trimming removed 4 bases from V and 3 bases from J, with 15 bases in between. The length of the CDR3 is 15 residues. The CDR3 nucleotides are TGCAGTGCTACCACACCCCTCTGGGACACCGGGGAGCTGTTTTTT. Translation gives CSATTPLWDTGELFF.

The chain has TRBV7-9 and TRBJ2-1; 11 bases match TRBD2. The CDR3 spans 17 residues. The germline CDR1 and CDR2 sequences are SEHNR and FQNEAQ (reference sequence). Losses at the gene ends were 4 bases for V and 6 bases for J; bases not matched to a gene: 11. This chain's CDR3 is CASSSHSSGGSANEQFF. The CDR3, as DNA: TGTGCCAGCAGCTCGCATTCTAGCGGGGGGTCAGCCAATGAGCAGTTCTTC.

The chain recombines TRBV5-1 with TRBJ1-4; D remains ambiguous. With 4 bases removed from V and 8 bases from J, the gap between germline ends came to 18 bases. This CDR3 is built from 15 residues. CDR1 SGHRS and CDR2 YFSETQ come from the germline V gene. Here the CDR3 reads CASSRSPGSGEKLFF. CDR3 nucleotide sequence: TGCGCCAGCAGCCGTTCCCCGGGGAGTGGGGAAAAACTGTTTTTT.

The J gene is TRBJ1-3, the V gene TRBV28; D not certain. Trimming pared 5 bases from V and 4 bases from J, leaving 9 bases between. CDR3 length: 13 residues. Germline loops: CDR1 MDHEN, CDR2 SYDVKM. CDR3 nucleotide sequence: TGTGCCAGCAGTCCTGGACGGGGAAACACCATATATTTT. It is translated as CASSPGRGNTIYF.

This clonotype was recorded a few times. This sequence joins TRBV7-9 and TRBJ1-2; TRBD1 matches 12 bases. Germline V gene data show CDR1 as SEHNR and CDR2 as FQNEAQ (reference sequence). This CDR3 comprises 15 residues. Germline trimming cut 5 bases from V and 5 bases from J; bases unmatched to any gene: 6. The CDR3 DNA is TGTGCCAGCAGCATTGGGACAGGGGGCTGGTATGGCTACACCTTC. It is translated as CASSIGTGGWYGYTF. The full variable domain, with the rest looked up from reference TRBV7-9 and TRBJ1-2, is DTGVSQNPRHKITKRGQNVTFRCDPISEHNRLYWYRQTLGQGPEFLTYFQNEAQLEKSRLLSDRFSAERPKGSFSTLEIQRTEQGDSAMYLCASSIGTGGWYGYTFGSGTRLTVV.

This clonotype was seen at least ten times. The chain couples TRBV6-5 to TRBJ1-6; weak D call: TRBD1 (5 bases). Germline CDR1 MNHEY, CDR2 SVGAGI. The V and J ends lost 6 bases and 8 bases respectively, with 8 bases between them. There are 12 residues in the CDR3. The CDR3 sequence: CASRGGDSPLHF. In DNA, the CDR3 is TGTGCCAGCAGGGGAGGGGATTCACCCCTCCACTTT.

V and J are TRBV6-5 and TRBJ2-2, with D perhaps TRBD1 (6 bases). Germline-derived CDR1 and CDR2 are MNHEY and SVGAGI. Trimming stripped 5 bases from V and 7 bases from J, with 14 bases between. This CDR3 region has 14 residues. The CDR3 reads CASSRNRDNGELFF. CDR3 DNA: TGTGCCAGCAGTAGAAACAGGGATAACGGGGAGCTGTTTTTT.

This clonotype was counted a few times. The chain is built from TRBV7-2 and TRBJ1-1, with D possibly being TRBD1 (6 bases). This CDR3 is built from 14 residues. Germline loops: CDR1 SGHTA, CDR2 FQGNSA. With 2 bases removed from V and 3 bases from J, the gap between germline ends came to 10 bases. CDR3 in amino acids: CASSLQDRYTEAFF. DNA for the CDR3: TGTGCCAGCAGCTTACAGGACAGATACACTGAAGCTTTCTTT. The variable domain in full, with the rest retrieved from reference TRBV7-2 and TRBJ1-1, is GAGVSQSPSNKVTEKGKDVELRCDPISGHTALYWYRQSLGQGLEFLIYFQGNSAPDKSGLPSDRFSAERTGGSVSTLTIQRTQQEDSAVYLCASSLQDRYTEAFFGQGTRLTVV.

Only a few counts were recorded for this clonotype. The chain is built from TRBV12-3 or TRBV12-4 and TRBJ1-5; 8 bases map to TRBD1. V lost 6 bases, J lost 9 bases, and 10 bases stayed unmatched. The CDR3 has 14 residues. CDR3 nucleotides: TGTGCCAGCAGCATTGGACAGGGCGGTCCGCCCCAGCATTTT. Translation: CASSIGQGGPPQHF.

The rearrangement joins TRBV6-2 or TRBV6-3 to TRBJ2-7; 9 nucleotides agree with TRBD1. The CDR3 sequence is 16 residues long. V lost 4 bases, J lost 1 base, and 8 bases stayed unmatched. CDR1 is MNHEY, CDR2 SVGEGT, per germline. CDR3 in DNA: TGTGCCAGCAGTTCTCGCGGGACAGGGCCGTCCTACGAGCAGTACTTC. Translating gives CASSSRGTGPSYEQYF.

V is TRBV10-3 and J is TRBJ1-5; unclear D gene. This CDR3 region has 12 residues. V gave up 4 bases and J gave up 0 bases, with 1 base separating them. Germline V CDR1 and CDR2: ENHRY, SYGVKD. CDR3 amino acids: CAISASNQPQHF. The CDR3 bases are TGTGCCATCAGTGCTAGCAATCAGCCCCAGCATTTT.

The chain has TRBV2 and TRBJ1-5; 8 positions match TRBD1. With V trimmed by 4 bases and J by 5 bases, 13 bases remained unmatched. The CDR3 extends over 17 amino acids. Germline V gene data show CDR1 as SNHLY and CDR2 as FYNNEI. The CDR3 spells CASSASRQGMVDQPQHF. DNA for the CDR3: TGTGCCAGCAGTGCAAGCCGACAGGGGATGGTCGATCAGCCCCAGCATTTT.

This clonotype was seen a handful of times. The J gene is TRBJ1-4, the V gene TRBV29-1, with no clear D. Between the trimmed V and J ends, which lost 0 bases and 8 bases, there was a span of 13 bases. The CDR3 has 14 residues. The germline V gene has CDR1 SQVTM and CDR2 ANQGSEA. CDR3 protein: CSVEEAEAPEKLFF. The CDR3, as DNA: TGCAGCGTTGAAGAGGCTGAGGCCCCGGAAAAACTGTTTTTT.